Reported below is one T cell receptor beta chain. This entry comes from a study of immune characteristics of hereditary and idiopathic chronic pancreatitis. Chronic pancreatitis tissue was collected during total pancreatectomy with islet autotransplantation. Profiled with immunoSEQ multiplex PCR; TCRdb holds only in-frame clones, not every one. The table has 11,000 to 15,000 clones, 70% to 75% seen once. Trimming stripped 5 bases from V and 4 bases from J, with 11 bases between. Germline values: CDR1 MDHEN, CDR2 SYDVKM. CDR3 length: 14 residues. The specimen sequenced was pancreas tissue with hereditary chronic pancreatitis. This receptor was obtained from a human donor with chronic pancreatitis. V usage is TRBV28 and J usage is TRBJ2-2, with unresolved D. CDR3: CASSIDWSTGELFF. CDR3 DNA: TGTGCCAGCAGTATCGACTGGTCCACCGGGGAGCTGTTTTTT.